A single sample gave rise to the 29 T cell receptor beta chains below, sequenced in a study of shared clonotypes between healthy human individuals. TCRdb's copy holds only in-frame clones and misses some; the assay was immunoSEQ multiplex PCR. The table records over 800,000 clones, nearly 95% of them present only once. Terminally differentiated effector memory CD45RA+ cells were left out of the naive CD8 fraction, which was CD45RO-negative and positively selected for CCR7. The sequenced material came from naive CD8+ T cells sorted from blood. Every receptor here comes from a man under 40 in good health.

The chain recombines TRBV4-3 with TRBJ2-1, with D possibly matching TRBD1 (5 bases). Germline V gene data show CDR1 as LGHNA and CDR2 as YSLEER. The CDR3 loop spans 14 amino acids. V was trimmed by 0 bases and J by 5 bases, leaving 8 bases between them. CDR3 DNA: TGCGCCAGCAGCCAAGATCTGGACAACAATGAGCAGTTCTTC. Amino acids: CASSQDLDNNEQFF.

This chain connects TRBV7-9 to TRBJ1-1; a possible D gene is TRBD1 (5 bases). V was cut by 1 base and J by 10 bases, with 22 bases left in between. The CDR3 sequence is 16 residues long. Germline V gene lookup returns CDR1 SEHNR and CDR2 FQNEAQ (reference sequence). CDR3 residues: CASSLVREDARKAAFF. In DNA form, the CDR3 reads TGTGCCAGCAGCTTAGTCAGGGAGGACGCCCGTAAAGCAGCTTTCTTT.

The chain joins TRBV7-6 to TRBJ1-1; D possibly corresponds to TRBD1 (5 bases). The CDR3 loop spans 14 amino acids. Germline CDR1 and CDR2: SGHVS and FNYEAQ. Trimming left V 3 bases short and J 5 bases short, with 13 bases between. The CDR3, as DNA: TGTGCCAGCAGCTTGGGGGGTGGAGAAACTGAAGCTTTCTTT. This sequence encodes CASSLGGGETEAFF.

This sequence joins TRBV7-7 and TRBJ2-5, with TRBD2 identical over 8 bases. The V gene's germline CDR1 is SSHAT and CDR2 FNYEAQ (reference sequence). The CDR3 is 16 amino acids. Trimming cost V 2 bases and J 4 bases; bases outside gene matches: 9. The CDR3 coding sequence is TGTGCCAGCAGCTTAAACGACGGGGCGGGAGGAGAGACCCAGTACTTC. This gives the protein CASSLNDGAGGETQYF.

The chain is built from TRBV14 and TRBJ2-1; D gene ambiguous. Germline V gene data show CDR1 as SGHDN and CDR2 as FVKESK. CDR3 length: 13 residues. The germline V and J ends were trimmed by 6 bases and 3 bases, with 9 bases remaining between them. The CDR3 coding sequence is TGTGCCAGCAGACATCTGAACTACAATGAGCAGTTCTTC. It specifies CASRHLNYNEQFF.

The chain has TRBV28 and TRBJ2-1; a weak D match, TRBD2 (6 bases). In germline, CDR1 is MDHEN, CDR2 SYDVKM. Trimming left V 5 bases short and J 12 bases short, with 14 bases between. This CDR3 spans 12 amino acids. CDR3 residues: CASSPLLSGQFF. DNA of the CDR3: TGTGCCAGCAGTCCCCTCCTTAGCGGGCAGTTCTTC.

V usage is TRBV6-1 and J usage is TRBJ2-5; 14 bases map to TRBD2. CDR3 length: 15 amino acids. V lost 0 bases, J lost 12 bases, and 6 bases stayed unmatched. Germline-derived CDR1 and CDR2 are MNHNS and SASEGT. The DNA for the CDR3 is TGTGCCAGCAGTGAAGCGAGACTAGCGGGAGGGCCAGAGTACTTC. It codes for CASSEARLAGGPEYF.

This clone showed up just once. This chain links TRBV10-2 with TRBJ2-2; weak D call: TRBD1 (6 bases). This CDR3 spans 15 amino acids. CDR1 and CDR2 from the germline V gene are WSHSY and SAAADI. Trimming took 8 bases from V and 1 from J, leaving 14 bases between them. CDR3 loop: CASADGTRNTGELFF. The CDR3 DNA reads as TGCGCCAGCGCAGACGGGACAAGGAACACCGGGGAGCTGTTTTTT.

The rearrangement uses TRBV29-1 and TRBJ2-7; D unclear. Looked up from germline, CDR1 is SQVTM and CDR2 is ANQGSEA. Trimming pared 0 bases from V and 2 bases from J, leaving 14 bases between. The CDR3 length is 15 residues. The CDR3 DNA is TGCAGCGTTGAAGAAGATCAAATACATACCTACGAGCAGTACTTC. Translation: CSVEEDQIHTYEQYF.

Comments on this clone: Other DNA sequences in the sample encode the same CDR3. This sequence joins TRBV7-9 and TRBJ2-7; perhaps TRBD2 as D (5 bases). This CDR3 comprises 13 residues. CDR1 and CDR2 from the germline V gene are SEHNR and FQNEAQ (reference sequence). V lost 6 bases and J 3 bases, leaving 12 bases between the germline ends. This CDR3 is CASSSTRSYEQYF. CDR3 DNA sequence: TGTGCCAGCAGTTCTACTAGAAGCTACGAGCAGTACTTC.

The rearrangement uses TRBV7-7 and TRBJ2-1, with 8 positions matching TRBD1. Per the germline V gene, CDR1 is SSHAT and CDR2 is FNYEAQ (reference sequence). V gave up 1 base and J gave up 5 bases; unmatched junction bases: 4. The CDR3 covers 15 residues. The chain's CDR3 is CASSLGQGAHNEQFF. In DNA form, the CDR3 reads TGTGCCAGCAGCTTAGGGCAGGGGGCCCACAATGAGCAGTTCTTC. Using reference TRBV7-7 and TRBJ2-1 for the parts outside the CDR3, the full variable domain is GAGVSQSPRYKVTKRGQDVTLRCDPISSHATLYWYQQALGQGPEFLTYFNYEAQPDKSGLPSDRFSAERPEGSISTLTIQRTEQRDSAMYRCASSLGQGAHNEQFFGPGTRLTVL.

This chain joins TRBV6-1 and TRBJ1-1; 8 positions agree with TRBD1. The germline V gene has CDR1 MNHNS and CDR2 SASEGT. V trimming: 4 bases; J trimming: 1 base; junction bases outside the gene matches: 5. The CDR3 has 15 amino acids. CDR3 loop: CASSADRASNTEAFF. For the CDR3, the DNA is TGTGCCAGCAGTGCGGACAGGGCTTCGAACACTGAAGCTTTCTTT.

V is TRBV2 and J is TRBJ1-5, with TRBD1 as a possible D gene (6 bases). From germline, CDR1 is SNHLY and CDR2 FYNNEI. This CDR3 contains 11 residues. The germline V and J ends were trimmed by 7 bases and 11 bases, with 12 bases remaining between them. This CDR3 is CASMGRGAQHF. CDR3 DNA sequence: TGTGCCAGCATGGGGAGGGGGGCCCAGCATTTT.

The gene calls are TRBV5-1 and TRBJ1-1; no definite D call. Trimming removed 0 bases at V and 1 base at J, with 10 bases between. CDR3 length equals 15 residues. Germline V gene data show CDR1 as SGHRS and CDR2 as YFSETQ. The CDR3 DNA reads as TGCGCCAGCAGCTTGGCCGGCCAGCCGAACACTGAAGCTTTCTTT. This translates into CASSLAGQPNTEAFF.

V is TRBV4-3 and J is TRBJ2-2; TRBD2 matches at 9 bases. Trimming at V came to 0 bases and at J to 6 bases, leaving 8 bases not matched to a gene. Germline V CDR1 and CDR2: LGHNA, YSLEER. CDR3 length: 17 residues. CDR3 DNA: TGCGCCAGCAGCCAAGATGCCCTAGCGGGACCGGCCGGGGAGCTGTTTTTT. This translates into CASSQDALAGPAGELFF.

The chain carries TRBV7-9 and TRBJ1-5; the D gene is possibly TRBD1 (6 bases). The CDR3 runs to 15 residues. Trimming stripped 4 bases from V and 0 bases from J, with 10 bases between. Germline V gives CDR1 SEHNR, CDR2 FQNEAQ (reference sequence). The CDR3 reads CASSSTGFSNQPQHF. CDR3 in DNA: TGTGCCAGCAGCTCGACAGGCTTTAGCAATCAGCCCCAGCATTTT.

V is TRBV2 and J is TRBJ1-1; weak D call: TRBD1 (5 bases). Germline assignment: CDR1 SNHLY and CDR2 FYNNEI. V was trimmed by 3 bases and J by 5 bases, leaving 16 bases between them. There are 15 residues in the CDR3. The CDR3 protein is CASSESINGGTEAFF. The CDR3 region has the DNA TGTGCCAGCAGTGAGTCGATCAACGGGGGGACTGAAGCTTTCTTT.

This clone showed up just once. The chain is built from TRBV18 and TRBJ2-7; D could derive from TRBD1 or TRBD2 (5 bases each). Trimming removed 1 base at V and 3 bases at J, with 19 bases between. The CDR3 is 17 amino acids. The V gene's germline CDR1 is KGHSH and CDR2 LQKENI. CDR3 coding DNA: TGTGCCAGCTCACCACGGGGGTCGGTAGAGAGTGGCTACGAGCAGTACTTC. Translated, it gives CASSPRGSVESGYEQYF. The full variable domain, with the rest looked up from reference TRBV18 and TRBJ2-7, is NAGVMQNPRHLVRRRGQEARLRCSPMKGHSHVYWYRQLPEEGLKFMVYLQKENIIDESGMPKERFSAEFPKEGPSILRIQQVVRGDSAAYFCASSPRGSVESGYEQYFGPGTRLTVT.

The rearrangement joins TRBV15 to TRBJ2-7; possibly TRBD1 or TRBD2 for D (6 bases each). V shed 5 bases and J shed 3 bases, with 17 bases lying between them. The CDR3 length is 15 residues. Germline-derived CDR1 and CDR2 are LNHNV and YYDKDF (reference sequence). The CDR3 sequence: CATSSRGDTIYEQYF. The CDR3 nucleotides read TGTGCCACCAGCTCGAGGGGGGACACCATCTACGAGCAGTACTTC. The full variable domain, with the rest looked up from reference TRBV15 and TRBJ2-7, is DAMVIQNPRYQVTQFGKPVTLSCSQTLNHNVMYWYQQKSSQAPKLLFHYYDKDFNNEADTPDNFQSRRPNTSFCFLDIRSPGLGDTAMYLCATSSRGDTIYEQYFGPGTRLTVT.

The V and J genes are TRBV19 and TRBJ2-7; TRBD1 or TRBD2 may be the D gene (7 bases each). Trimming took 2 bases from V and 0 from J, leaving 20 bases between them. The CDR3 runs to 18 residues. Germline CDR1 reads LNHDA; CDR2 reads SQIVND (reference sequence). CDR3 protein: CASSISLSGTDLSYEQYF. For the CDR3, the DNA is TGTGCCAGTAGTATAAGCCTGAGCGGGACAGATCTCTCCTACGAGCAGTACTTC.

V gene TRBV10-1 combines with J gene TRBJ2-1; the D gene is possibly TRBD2 (5 bases). Per germline, CDR1 WNHNN and CDR2 SYGVQD (reference sequence). Trimming took 3 bases from V and 6 from J, leaving 9 bases between them. The CDR3 covers 13 residues. Here the CDR3 DNA reads TGCGCCAGCAGTGATAGAGGGAGCAATGAGCAGTTCTTC. It specifies CASSDRGSNEQFF.

The V and J genes are TRBV7-9 and TRBJ2-5, with a weak D call TRBD2 (7 bases). The V end lost 6 bases, the J end lost 4 bases, and 12 bases lay between the germline ends. The CDR3 spans 13 residues. Per the germline V gene, CDR1 is SEHNR and CDR2 is FQNEAQ (reference sequence). Here the CDR3 reads CASSPGEGETQYF. CDR3 bases: TGTGCCAGCAGTCCAGGGGAGGGAGAGACCCAGTACTTC.

V and J are TRBV11-2 and TRBJ1-2; D unresolved. Germline V lookup: CDR1 SGHAT, CDR2 FQNNGV. Trimming pared 5 bases from V and 5 bases from J, leaving 15 bases between. The CDR3 has 14 amino acids. The CDR3 DNA is TGTGCCAGCAGCCCGGTGAGGGCTTTATATGGCTACACCTTC. Residues: CASSPVRALYGYTF.

The chain joins TRBV10-3 to TRBJ2-3; D tentatively reads TRBD1 or TRBD2 (5 bases each). The CDR3 totals 12 residues. Looked up from germline, CDR1 is ENHRY and CDR2 is SYGVKD. The V end lost 8 bases, the J end lost 0 bases, and 6 bases lay between the germline ends. The CDR3 here is CAIGGSTDTQYF. The CDR3 coding sequence is TGTGCCATCGGGGGTAGCACAGATACGCAGTATTTT.

The rearrangement links TRBV11-2 to TRBJ2-2; a possible D gene is TRBD2 (5 bases). The length of the CDR3 is 16 residues. V shed 2 bases and J shed 5 bases, with 15 bases lying between them. Germline CDR1 and CDR2: SGHAT and FQNNGV. The CDR3 DNA follows: TGTGCCAGCAGCTTAAGGCTAGCTCAAATAACCGGGGAGCTGTTTTTT. Its translation: CASSLRLAQITGELFF.

The chain uses TRBV4-3 and TRBJ2-1, with TRBD2 matching 11 bases. Per germline, CDR1 LGHNA and CDR2 YSLEER. The CDR3 is 19 amino acids. The V gene end was trimmed by 1 base and the J gene end by 0 bases; junction bases not matched to a gene: 8. CDR3 nucleotide sequence: TGCGCCAGCAGCCAAGTACTAGCGGGGGATTCTCCCTCCTACAATGAGCAGTTCTTC. This sequence encodes CASSQVLAGDSPSYNEQFF.

This clone showed up just once. The chain links TRBV4-1 to TRBJ2-1, with 8 nucleotides matching TRBD2. This CDR3 region has 15 residues. CDR1 and CDR2 from the germline V gene are MGHRA and YSYEKL. The V segment lost 5 bases and the J segment 6 bases; nucleotides outside the gene matches: 9. In nucleotides, the CDR3 is TGCGCCAGCAGCGAATGGACTAGCCCTAGCAATGAGCAGTTCTTC. This gives the protein CASSEWTSPSNEQFF.

The genes are TRBV7-6 and TRBJ1-1, with D possibly being TRBD1 (6 bases). This CDR3 comprises 15 residues. CDR1 SGHVS and CDR2 FNYEAQ come from the germline V gene. The V end lost 1 base, the J end lost 5 bases, and 14 bases lay between the germline ends. The DNA of the CDR3 is TGTGCCAGCAGCTTAGGGACCGGGGGCGGGACTGAAGCTTTCTTT. This translates into CASSLGTGGGTEAFF.

V is TRBV6-5 and J is TRBJ2-1; a possible D gene is TRBD2 (6 bases). The CDR3 has 16 residues. Trimming removed 0 bases at V and 4 bases at J, with 13 bases between. Germline CDR1 reads MNHEY; CDR2 reads SVGAGI. The CDR3 bases are TGTGCCAGCAGTTACTCGAATGATCTAGCGTACAATGAGCAGTTCTTC. Its translation: CASSYSNDLAYNEQFF.